This TCR beta chain was captured in a study of blood T cell repertoires in COVID-19. Germline V CDR1 and CDR2: MNHEY, SMNVEV (reference sequence). V shed 9 bases, J shed 2 bases, and the junction held 3 bases outside the gene matches. CDR3 length: 12 amino acids. Sequencing was performed with immunoSEQ multiplex PCR; in TCRdb, only in-frame clones are kept and a portion is missing. The sample holds 200,000 to 300,000 clones; 87% are singletons and the top ten take more than 1.3%. The sequencing input was peripheral blood. V usage is TRBV27 and J usage is TRBJ1-2; 7 nucleotides match TRBD1. This sequence originates from a woman in her thirties or forties who had recovered from COVID-19. The DNA of the CDR3 is TGTGCCAGTAAGACAGGGAACTATGGCTACACCTTC. This gives the protein CASKTGNYGYTF.